These 23 T cell receptor beta chains were all obtained from the same sample, sequenced in a study of T cell repertoires in cytomegalovirus infection. TCRdb analysed the reads with MiXCR anew, one entry per CDR3 protein. Of approximately 750,000 distinct CDR3 sequences listed, roughly 36% are singletons. Material: PBMCs. The source is a human donor in good health (CMV status not recorded). Some clones in this sample may be carry-over from other donors' samples.

The chain couples TRBV14 to TRBJ1-2; D remains ambiguous. Germline CDR1 SGHDN, CDR2 FVKESK. This CDR3 comprises 11 residues. V was trimmed by 8 bases and J by 6 bases, leaving 10 bases between them. The chain's CDR3 is CASGSAHGYTF. In DNA form, the CDR3 reads TGTGCCAGCGGGTCGGCTCATGGCTACACCTTC. Together with reference TRBV14 and TRBJ1-2, the CDR3 gives the full variable domain: EAGVTQFPSHSVIEKGQTVTLRCDPISGHDNLYWYRRVMGKEIKFLLHFVKESKQDESGMPNNRFLAERTGGTYSTLKVQPAELEDSGVYFCASGSAHGYTFGSGTRLTVV.

The V and J genes are TRBV28 and TRBJ1-5; D gene uncertain. Germline-derived CDR1 and CDR2 are MDHEN and SYDVKM. The CDR3 is 11 residues long. V lost 6 bases and J lost 11, with 11 bases in between. The CDR3 bases are TGTGCCAGCAGCTTCACAATGGCCCAGCATTTT. Protein sequence: CASSFTMAQHF.

The rearrangement links TRBV5-6 to TRBJ1-4, with 8 bases identical to TRBD1. V was pared by 4 bases and J by 8 bases, with 4 bases of the junction left unmatched. The CDR3 has 13 residues. Germline CDR1 and CDR2: SGHDT and YYEEEE. The CDR3 loop reads CASSVDRDEKLFF. The CDR3 DNA sequence: TGTGCCAGCAGCGTGGACAGGGACGAAAAACTGTTTTTT. Together with reference TRBV5-6 and TRBJ1-4, the CDR3 gives the full variable domain: DAGVTQSPTHLIKTRGQQVTLRCSPKSGHDTVSWYQQALGQGPQFIFQYYEEEERQRGNFPDRFSGHQFPNYSSELNVNALLLGDSALYLCASSVDRDEKLFFGSGTQLSVL.

The CDR3 region is CASSLDPHSGRNGLYEQYF. CDR3 sequence (DNA): TGTGCCAGCAGCTTAGATCCTCATAGCGGGAGGAACGGCCTATACGAGCAGTACTTC. The chain joins TRBV7-2 to TRBJ2-7; 10 nucleotides align to TRBD2. CDR1 SGHTA and CDR2 FQGNSA come from the germline V gene. The CDR3 spans 19 residues. The junction had 16 bases not matched to a gene; V was cut back by 1 base and J by 4 bases. Drawing the rest from reference TRBV7-2 and TRBJ2-7, the complete variable domain is GAGVSQSPSNKVTEKGKDVELRCDPISGHTALYWYRQSLGQGLEFLIYFQGNSAPDKSGLPSDRFSAERTGGSVSTLTIQRTQQEDSAVYLCASSLDPHSGRNGLYEQYFGPGTRLTVT.

This clonotype was recorded once. The J gene is TRBJ2-7, the V gene TRBV28; D perhaps matches TRBD2 (6 bases). The CDR3 runs 14 residues. V lost 5 bases and J lost 3, with 14 bases in between. Germline V gives CDR1 MDHEN, CDR2 SYDVKM. The CDR3 nucleotides read TGTGCCAGCAGTGTACTAGCAGGACGCTACGAGCAGTACTTC. Amino acid sequence: CASSVLAGRYEQYF.

This chain connects TRBV15 to TRBJ1-5; tentative D call: TRBD1 (6 bases). Germline loops: CDR1 LNHNV, CDR2 YYDKDF (reference sequence). V was cut by 6 bases and J by 9 bases, with 24 bases left in between. The CDR3 spans 16 residues. The CDR3 is CATSGWVGGFRWPQHF. The CDR3 DNA reads TGTGCCACCAGTGGATGGGTAGGGGGATTTAGATGGCCCCAGCATTTT.

This clonotype was recorded at least ten times. V usage is TRBV7-2 and J usage is TRBJ1-6; D gene unclear. Germline V gives CDR1 SGHTA, CDR2 FQGNSA. V lost 4 bases and J 13 bases, leaving 20 bases between the germline ends. The CDR3 has 15 residues. This chain's CDR3 is CASSSPRVPMMPLHF. CDR3 DNA: TGTGCCAGCAGCTCGCCCCGGGTCCCAATGATGCCCCTCCACTTT.

This clonotype was observed at least ten times. The chain carries TRBV7-2 and TRBJ1-4, with 9 bases that match TRBD1. Trimming at V came to 2 bases and at J to 5 bases, leaving 3 bases not matched to a gene. Germline-derived CDR1 and CDR2 are SGHTA and FQGNSA. This CDR3 has 15 amino acids. CDR3 amino acids: CASSLSGQGNEKLFF. The CDR3 DNA is TGTGCCAGCAGCTTATCAGGACAGGGGAATGAAAAACTGTTTTTT.

CDR3 amino acids: CATSKGAYRGYEQYF. The CDR3 bases are TGTGCCACCTCGAAGGGGGCATATCGGGGATACGAGCAGTACTTC. J is TRBJ2-7 and V is TRBV12-3 or TRBV12-4; 7 bases fit TRBD1. There are 15 residues in the CDR3. V dropped 10 bases and J dropped 4; count of bases not matched to a gene: 16.

A few counts support this clonotype. V gene TRBV7-2 combines with J gene TRBJ1-5, with a possible D match to TRBD1 (5 bases). The germline gives CDR1 SGHTA, CDR2 FQGNSA. The CDR3 is made up of 14 amino acids. V was shortened by 6 bases and J by 2 bases, with 11 bases between the two germline ends. The DNA for the CDR3 is TGTGCCAGCAGGTGGGGGATAGGCAATCAGCCCCAGCATTTT. This codes for CASRWGIGNQPQHF.

This clonotype occurred a few times. The V call is TRBV19, the J call TRBJ1-2; 7 positions agree with TRBD1. The CDR3 totals 15 residues. V shed 3 bases and J 0 bases; nucleotides not matched to a gene: 4. Germline V gives CDR1 LNHDA, CDR2 SQIVND (reference sequence). CDR3 amino acids: CASSIWTGSNYGYTF. CDR3 nucleotides: TGTGCCAGTAGTATCTGGACAGGATCTAACTATGGCTACACCTTC.

There are a few counts of this clonotype. The chain couples TRBV9 to TRBJ1-2; TRBD1 is a possible D gene (6 bases). The germline CDR1 and CDR2 sequences are SGDLS and YYNGEE. Trimming shortened V by 3 bases and J by 2 bases, and 17 bases separated the two germline ends. The CDR3 extends over 16 amino acids. CDR3: CASSEPLGGHNYGYTF. DNA of the CDR3: TGTGCCAGCAGCGAGCCCTTGGGGGGGCACAACTATGGCTACACCTTC.

The rearrangement links TRBV6-6 to TRBJ2-3, with 9 bases fitting TRBD1. CDR1 MNHNY and CDR2 SVGAGI come from the germline V gene (reference sequence). V shed 2 bases, J shed 5 bases, and the junction held 8 bases outside the gene matches. This CDR3 has 16 amino acids. CDR3 protein: CASSYPQGARIDTQYF. The CDR3 DNA sequence: TGTGCCAGCAGTTACCCACAGGGGGCGCGTATAGATACGCAGTATTTT.

V usage is TRBV27 and J usage is TRBJ2-1; D is perhaps TRBD1 or TRBD2 (5 bases each). Deletions cut 4 bases from V and 5 bases from J, with 24 bases between. CDR3 length: 18 residues. CDR1 and CDR2 (germline): MNHEY, SMNVEV (reference sequence). The CDR3 loop is CASSSTLTGTDGHNEQFF. DNA of the CDR3: TGTGCCAGCAGTTCTACCTTGACCGGGACGGACGGACACAATGAGCAGTTCTTC.

This clonotype was counted ten times or more. The chain couples TRBV12-3 or TRBV12-4 to TRBJ1-4; D unclear. This CDR3 is 13 amino acids long. V lost 6 bases and J lost 2, with 7 bases in between. The CDR3 spells CASRETTNEKLFF. In DNA form, the CDR3 reads TGTGCCAGCAGGGAAACTACTAATGAAAAACTGTTTTTT.

CDR3 nucleotide sequence: TGTGCCAGCAAGACGCCACAGGGGGTCTATGGCTACACCTTC. Amino acid sequence: CASKTPQGVYGYTF. The rearrangement uses TRBV2 and TRBJ1-2, with 8 bases matching TRBD1. Germline V lookup: CDR1 SNHLY, CDR2 FYNNEI. The CDR3 is 14 amino acids. J lost 4 bases, V lost 7 bases, and 8 bases had no gene match.

V and J are TRBV12-3 or TRBV12-4 and TRBJ2-1, with D perhaps matching TRBD1 (5 bases). CDR3 length: 16 amino acids. V was pared by 4 bases and J by 12 bases, with 25 bases between. This CDR3 is CASSSPFGTPLGRQFF. In DNA form, the CDR3 reads TGTGCCAGCAGTTCCCCCTTCGGAACCCCCTTGGGGCGGCAGTTCTTC.

Many counts were recorded for this clonotype. V and J are TRBV12-3 or TRBV12-4 and TRBJ2-5; D might be TRBD1 (6 bases). The CDR3 has 14 residues. V gave up 5 bases and J gave up 4 bases, with 14 bases separating them. The CDR3 DNA is TGTGCCAGCAGTCTTACAGGGTGGGGAGAGACCCAGTACTTC. Protein product: CASSLTGWGETQYF.

This clonotype was picked up a small number of times. The chain couples TRBV7-9 to TRBJ2-3; 11 bases match TRBD1. The J segment lost 4 bases and the V segment lost 6 bases, leaving 3 bases of the junction unmatched. Looked up from germline, CDR1 is SEHNR and CDR2 is FQNEAQ (reference sequence). This CDR3 is 14 amino acids long. CDR3 sequence: CASRRTGGADTQYF. The DNA of the CDR3 is TGTGCCAGCAGACGGACAGGGGGCGCAGATACGCAGTATTTT. Drawing the rest from reference TRBV7-9 and TRBJ2-3, the complete variable domain is DTGVSQNPRHKITKRGQNVTFRCDPISEHNRLYWYRQTLGQGPEFLTYFQNEAQLEKSRLLSDRFSAERPKGSFSTLEIQRTEQGDSAMYLCASRRTGGADTQYFGPGTRLTVL.

This clonotype was detected only a few times. The chain couples TRBV19 to TRBJ1-5; no definite D call. Germline values: CDR1 LNHDA, CDR2 SQIVND (reference sequence). With 10 bases removed from V and 1 base from J, the gap between germline ends came to 32 bases. This CDR3 contains 20 residues. The CDR3 region has the DNA TGTGCCACGCGGGCTCCCGAGCCTTTGGTTGGTAGTATCAGCAATCAGCCCCAGCATTTT. Amino acids: CATRAPEPLVGSISNQPQHF. Combining the CDR3 with reference TRBV19 and TRBJ1-5 gives the whole variable domain DGGITQSPKYLFRKEGQNVTLSCEQNLNHDAMYWYRQDPGQGLRLIYYSQIVNDFQKGDIAEGYSVSREKKESFPLTVTSAQKNPTAFYLCATRAPEPLVGSISNQPQHFGDGTRLSIL.

The rearrangement uses TRBV20-1 and TRBJ2-7; a possible D gene is TRBD2 (5 bases). Trimming took 6 bases from V and 0 from J, leaving 15 bases between them. The CDR3 covers 14 residues. Germline V gives CDR1 DFQATT, CDR2 SNEGSKA (reference sequence). The CDR3: CSALNERDSYEQYF. The CDR3 DNA reads as TGCAGTGCCCTAAACGAGAGGGACTCCTACGAGCAGTACTTC.

The chain has TRBV29-1 and TRBJ1-2; a possible D gene is TRBD1 (5 bases). Deletions cut 0 bases from V and 7 bases from J, with 18 bases between. This CDR3 spans 15 amino acids. The germline gives CDR1 SQVTM, CDR2 ANQGSEA. CDR3 sequence (DNA): TGCAGCGTTGAAGATCAGAGGCAGGGTCGGGCTGGCTACACCTTC. It yields the protein CSVEDQRQGRAGYTF.

The rearrangement uses TRBV5-3 and TRBJ1-1, with TRBD1 matching over 7 bases. TRBV5-3 is known as an ORF, though its function is uncertain. The CDR3 extends over 15 amino acids. The ends lost 8 bases at V and 3 bases at J; junction bases unmatched: 13. The CDR3 region is CASSPPPGTDTEAFF. Written as DNA, the CDR3 is TGTGCCAGCAGCCCTCCCCCCGGGACAGACACTGAAGCTTTCTTT.